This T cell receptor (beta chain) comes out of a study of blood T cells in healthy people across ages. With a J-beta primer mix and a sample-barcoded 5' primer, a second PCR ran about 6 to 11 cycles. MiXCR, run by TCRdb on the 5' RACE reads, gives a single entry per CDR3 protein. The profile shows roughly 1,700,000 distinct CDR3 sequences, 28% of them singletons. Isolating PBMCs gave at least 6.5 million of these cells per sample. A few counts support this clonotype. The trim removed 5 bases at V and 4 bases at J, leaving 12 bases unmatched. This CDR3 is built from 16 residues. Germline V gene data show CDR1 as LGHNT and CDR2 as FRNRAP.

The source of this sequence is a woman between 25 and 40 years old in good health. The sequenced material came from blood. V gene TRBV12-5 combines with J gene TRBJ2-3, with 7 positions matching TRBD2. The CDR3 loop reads CASGRLAEGGSDTQYF. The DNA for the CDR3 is TGTGCTAGTGGTCGGCTAGCGGAGGGAGGCTCAGATACGCAGTATTTT.